The rows below give T cell receptor beta chains drawn from one sample of a study of cytomegalovirus exposure and HLA in healthy donors. TCRdb's table, derived via immunoSEQ multiplex PCR, lists solely in-frame clones and lacks some. The sample has 75,000 to 100,000 clones; 60% to 80% are singletons. The sample was PBMCs. The receptors originated from a man between 60 and 70 years old in good health and CMV-seronegative. Each CDR3 is given with its conserved first and last residue. D genes are given only for firm matches. Expanded clones are given a class, and other clones once, few, many or no size at all.

j_gene | v_gene | abundance | d_gene | CDR3nt | CDR3aa
TRBJ1-6 | TRBV27 | few | . | TGTGCCAGCAGTTTTCGGGATTCACCCCTCCACTTT | CASSFRDSPLHF
TRBJ1-2 | TRBV19 | . | TRBD1 | TGTGCCAGTACCCGGACAGGATTAAACTATGGCTACACCTTC | CASTRTGLNYGYTF
TRBJ2-1 | TRBV11-3 | . | TRBD2 | TGTGCCAGCAGCCACGGACTAGCGGGAGGATGGGAGCAGTTCTTC | CASSHGLAGGWEQFF
TRBJ2-5 | TRBV21-1 | . | . | TGTGCCAGCAGACTTTCGCCGCCTAGCGGGGACAGAGAGGGGCGAGAGACCCAGTACTTC | CASRLSPPSGDREGRETQYF
TRBJ2-2 | TRBV9 | . | TRBD2 | TGTGCCAGCAGCGTATACAGCGGGAGTAGAACAAGGACCGGGGAGCTGTTTTTT | CASSVYSGSRTRTGELFF
TRBJ2-7 | TRBV15 | . | . | TGTGCCACCAGTAGGTATCAAGGGGTCGCCTACGAGCAGTACTTC | CATSRYQGVAYEQYF
TRBJ2-1 | TRBV6-6 | . | . | TGTGCCAGCAGGGAGGGACAGCTAGGTATCCATGAGCAGTTCTTC | CASREGQLGIHEQFF
TRBJ2-1 | TRBV18 | . | . | TGTGCCAGCTCCCCCGGAGGGTTGAGCTCCTACAATGAGCAGTTCTTC | CASSPGGLSSYNEQFF
TRBJ1-2 | TRBV11-2 | . | TRBD1 | TGTGCCAGCAGCCCAATCCGACAGGGTACCCATGGCTACACCTTC | CASSPIRQGTHGYTF
TRBJ2-3 | TRBV9 | . | TRBD2 | TGTGCCAGCAGAGCCGGGACTAGTAGCACAGATACGCAGTATTTT | CASRAGTSSTDTQYF
TRBJ2-2 | TRBV7-6 | few | . | TGTGCCAGCAGCTTAGCTAATGGAGGGGACACCGGGGAGCTGTTTTTT | CASSLANGGDTGELFF
TRBJ2-6 | TRBV27 | . | TRBD2 | TGTGCCGGCAGCGCCTGGGATAGCGGGGTTGGTGGGGCCAACGTCCTGACTTTC | CAGSAWDSGVGGANVLTF
TRBJ2-2 | TRBV19 | few | TRBD1 | TGTGCCAGTAGTATGCAAACAGGGGGCTCTGCCGGGGAGCTGTTTTTT | CASSMQTGGSAGELFF
TRBJ2-5 | TRBV11-2 | few | . | TGTGCCAGCACCTCGCGGTTAAGCCAAGAGACCCAGTACTTC | CASTSRLSQETQYF
TRBJ1-1 | TRBV18 | . | . | TGTGCCAGCTCACCTTCTGCAGGGGACACTGAAGCTTTCTTT | CASSPSAGDTEAFF
TRBJ2-1 | TRBV28 | . | . | TGTGCCAGCAGTTTATTCAGCGAGTGGTTCTTC | CASSLFSEWFF
TRBJ2-1 | TRBV7-9 | . | . | TGTGCCAGCAGCTTATTAGGGACACCTCTCTCCTACAATGAGCAGTTCTTC | CASSLLGTPLSYNEQFF
TRBJ2-5 | TRBV6-5 | . | . | TGTGCCAGCAGTCCAACGGGTGCCCAAGAGACCCAGTACTTC | CASSPTGAQETQYF
TRBJ1-2 | TRBV7-9 | . | . | TGTGCCAGCAGCTTAGAGAGGCTCTATGGCTACACCTTC | CASSLERLYGYTF
TRBJ2-7 | TRBV11-2 | . | . | TGTGCCAGCAGCCGGGGGGGGACAGTCTACTACGAGCAGTACTTC | CASSRGGTVYYEQYF
TRBJ1-1 | TRBV5-6 | . | . | TGTGCCAGCAGCTTATTAAACACTGAAGCTTTCTTT | CASSLLNTEAFF
TRBJ2-7 | TRBV6-6 | . | . | TGTGCCAGCAGCACAGGATCCTACGAGCAGTACTTC | CASSTGSYEQYF
TRBJ2-1 | TRBV19 | . | . | TGTGCCAGTAGTATGCAAGGCGGGGAGCAGTTCTTC | CASSMQGGEQFF
TRBJ2-3 | TRBV7-3 | . | . | TGTGCCAGCAGCCCAACCGGGTCAAACACAGATACGCAGTATTTT | CASSPTGSNTDTQYF
TRBJ2-7 | TRBV19 | . | . | TGTGCCAGTAGTATAAAAACAGGGAGGGCCTACGAGCAGTACTTC | CASSIKTGRAYEQYF
TRBJ2-3 | TRBV6-1 | . | . | TGTGCCAGCAGTGGGGGAGCAGGGGGCACAGATACGCAGTATTTT | CASSGGAGGTDTQYF
TRBJ1-4 | TRBV11-3 | . | . | TGTGCCAGCAGCCTCAGGGGACGTGGCGAAAAACTGTTTTTT | CASSLRGRGEKLFF
TRBJ2-3 | TRBV30 | . | . | TGTGCCTGGGGCAGACGGAGGGCGGATACGCAGTATTTT | CAWGRRRADTQYF
TRBJ2-5 | TRBV6-6 | . | . | TGTGCCAGCAGTTACTCGCCAGGATCTGGTCAAGAGACCCAGTACTTC | CASSYSPGSGQETQYF
TRBJ1-4 | TRBV15 | . | . | TGTGCCACCAGCAAGGACAGCTTTAATGAAAAACTGTTTTTT | CATSKDSFNEKLFF
TRBJ2-7 | TRBV7-9 | . | . | TGTGCCAGCAGCTCCCGGACAGTTACCTACGAGCAGTACTTC | CASSSRTVTYEQYF